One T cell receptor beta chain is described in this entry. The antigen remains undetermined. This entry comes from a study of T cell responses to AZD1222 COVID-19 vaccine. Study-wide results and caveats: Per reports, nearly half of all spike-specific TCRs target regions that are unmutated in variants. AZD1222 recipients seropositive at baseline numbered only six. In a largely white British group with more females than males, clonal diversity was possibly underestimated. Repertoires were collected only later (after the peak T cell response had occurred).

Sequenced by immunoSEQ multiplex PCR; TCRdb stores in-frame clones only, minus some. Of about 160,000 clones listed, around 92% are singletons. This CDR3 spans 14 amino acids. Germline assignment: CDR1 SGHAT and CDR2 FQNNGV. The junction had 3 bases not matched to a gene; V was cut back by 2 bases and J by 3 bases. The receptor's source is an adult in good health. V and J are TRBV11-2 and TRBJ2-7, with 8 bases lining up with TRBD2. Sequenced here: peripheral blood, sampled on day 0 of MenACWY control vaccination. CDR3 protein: CASSLLSGSYEQYF. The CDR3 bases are TGTGCCAGCAGCTTACTGAGCGGGAGCTACGAGCAGTACTTC.